Below are 19 T cell receptor beta chains sequenced from a single sample in a study of blood T cell repertoires in COVID-19. Using immunoSEQ multiplex PCR, the repertoire was profiled, and TCRdb retains in-frame clones only, with some absent. The sample has roughly 330,000 clones; 87% are singletons. Sequences were obtained from peripheral blood. These receptors all stem from a young man with COVID-19, enrolled during active disease.

The chain recombines TRBV7-8 with TRBJ2-7; TRBD1 matches at 11 bases. CDR1 SGHVS and CDR2 FQNEAQ come from the germline V gene. The CDR3 loop spans 16 amino acids. With V trimmed by 2 bases and J by 3 bases, 6 bases remained unmatched. CDR3 sequence: CASSLIAGTGGYEQYF. The CDR3 DNA reads TGTGCCAGCAGCTTAATCGCCGGGACAGGGGGCTACGAGCAGTACTTC.

This rearrangement joins TRBV4-1 to TRBJ1-2; D possibly corresponds to TRBD1 (6 bases). Germline V gene data show CDR1 as MGHRA and CDR2 as YSYEKL. There are 16 residues in the CDR3. Deletions cut 4 bases from V and 0 bases from J, with 15 bases between. The CDR3 is CASSLDRGGTNYGYTF. Here the CDR3 DNA reads TGCGCCAGCAGCCTAGATAGGGGGGGAACTAACTATGGCTACACCTTC.

In nucleotides, the CDR3 is TGTGCCAGCAGTTTAGCTCGGGGTGCGAGACCGGGAAGGGGGGAGCTGTTTTTT. Amino acid sequence: CASSLARGARPGRGELFF. The rearrangement joins TRBV28 to TRBJ2-2; D perhaps matches TRBD2 (5 bases). Germline CDR1 MDHEN, CDR2 SYDVKM. Trimming stripped 2 bases from V and 8 bases from J, with 24 bases between. CDR3 length: 18 amino acids.

The DNA of the CDR3 is TGTGCCTCAATTCTTACGAGGGGGGGCGGCCGTCTTTATGAGCAGTACTTC. Amino acid sequence: CASILTRGGGRLYEQYF. The rearrangement uses TRBV30 and TRBJ2-7; TRBD2 is a possible D gene (7 bases). Trimming pared 7 bases from V and 7 bases from J, leaving 32 bases between. The CDR3 sequence is 17 residues long. Germline CDR1 and CDR2: GTSNPN and SVGIG (reference sequence).

The chain recombines TRBV4-3 with TRBJ2-5; no reliable D call. Trimming took 0 bases from V and 3 from J, leaving 5 bases between them. Germline V gene lookup returns CDR1 LGHNA and CDR2 YSLEER. This CDR3 has 13 amino acids. In nucleotides, the CDR3 is TGCGCCAGCAGCCAAGATCTTGAAGAGACCCAGTACTTC. Protein: CASSQDLEETQYF.

The gene calls are TRBV5-1 and TRBJ2-7, with TRBD2 identical over 11 bases. The CDR3 runs to 15 residues. Germline loops: CDR1 SGHRS, CDR2 YFSETQ. V shed 2 bases and J 3 bases; nucleotides not matched to a gene: 4. CDR3: CASSFSGREGYEQYF. DNA of the CDR3: TGCGCCAGCAGCTTTAGCGGGAGGGAGGGCTACGAGCAGTACTTC. The whole variable domain, filled in from reference TRBV5-1 and TRBJ2-7, reads KAGVTQTPRYLIKTRGQQVTLSCSPISGHRSVSWYQQTPGQGLQFLFEYFSETQRNKGNFPGRFSGRQFSNSRSEMNVSTLELGDSALYLCASSFSGREGYEQYFGPGTRLTVT.

CDR3 nucleotides: TGTGCCAGCCTAGGGACAGGCTCGAACTATGGCTACACCTTC. Protein: CASLGTGSNYGYTF. V usage is TRBV11-1 and J usage is TRBJ1-2, with 8 bases that match TRBD1. Trimming cost V 8 bases and J 2 bases; bases outside gene matches: 7. Looked up from germline, CDR1 is SGHAT and CDR2 is FQDESV (reference sequence). This CDR3 has 14 amino acids.

This chain joins TRBV6-1 and TRBJ1-4, with 8 positions matching TRBD1. The CDR3 sequence is 17 residues long. Per the germline V gene, CDR1 is MNHNS and CDR2 is SASEGT. The J segment lost 2 bases and the V segment lost 4 bases, leaving 9 bases of the junction unmatched. The CDR3 region is CASSAGQGRFTNEKLFF. The CDR3 bases are TGTGCCAGCAGTGCTGGACAGGGACGATTCACTAATGAAAAACTGTTTTTT.

This clone appeared a few times. The V call is TRBV7-2, the J call TRBJ1-5; D remains ambiguous. CDR1 is SGHTA, CDR2 FQGNSA, per germline. The V end was cut by 0 bases, the J end by 3 bases, with 9 bases between. The CDR3 has 15 residues. Here the CDR3 DNA reads TGTGCCAGCAGCTTAGCGAGCCGCAACAATCAGCCCCAGCATTTT. Protein: CASSLASRNNQPQHF.

The gene calls are TRBV7-2 and TRBJ2-2; the D gene is possibly TRBD1 (5 bases). Germline V gene data show CDR1 as SGHTA and CDR2 as FQGNSA. The ends were cut back, 5 bases at V and 4 bases at J, with 11 bases in the middle. The CDR3 covers 14 residues. DNA of the CDR3: TGTGCCAGCAGCGTTTTGGGGCGCACCGGGGAGCTGTTTTTT. It specifies CASSVLGRTGELFF.

The V and J genes are TRBV4-2 and TRBJ1-1, with D tentatively TRBD1 (6 bases). Per germline, CDR1 LGHNA and CDR2 YNFKEQ. V lost 3 bases to trimming and J lost 0 bases, with 11 bases between them. This CDR3 spans 15 amino acids. CDR3 bases: TGTGCCAGCAGCCACGAGACAGGCCTGAACACTGAAGCTTTCTTT. Its translation: CASSHETGLNTEAFF.

The V gene is TRBV27, the J gene TRBJ2-7; 8 nucleotides line up with TRBD1. V lost 10 bases to trimming and J lost 4 bases; unmatched junction nucleotides: 21. CDR1 is MNHEY and CDR2 is SMNVEV in the germline V gene (reference sequence). The CDR3 covers 17 residues. CDR3 in amino acids: CATPIQPRTGMVYEQYF. In DNA, the CDR3 is TGTGCCACCCCCATCCAGCCCCGGACAGGGATGGTATACGAGCAGTACTTC.

V gene TRBV29-1 combines with J gene TRBJ2-5; TRBD1 matches 9 bases. Looked up from germline, CDR1 is SQVTM and CDR2 is ANQGSEA. Trimming cost V 3 bases and J 4 bases; bases outside gene matches: 9. The CDR3 has 15 amino acids. The CDR3 DNA follows: TGCAGCGTTGAGTTCGGGACAGGGTGGGGAGAGACCCAGTACTTC. Residues: CSVEFGTGWGETQYF.

This rearrangement joins TRBV4-3 to TRBJ1-1; the match to TRBD1 covers 7 bases. The CDR3 sequence is 21 residues long. Germline values: CDR1 LGHNA, CDR2 YSLEER. J gave up 0 bases and V 0 bases, and 19 bases lay outside the gene matches. CDR3 region: CASSQDPGQEARDPMNTEAFF. DNA of the CDR3: TGCGCCAGCAGCCAAGATCCCGGACAGGAGGCACGGGACCCCATGAACACTGAAGCTTTCTTT.

The chain employs TRBV5-1 and TRBJ1-5; TRBD1 aligns across 8 bases. From germline, CDR1 is SGHRS and CDR2 YFSETQ. V shed 4 bases and J 4 bases; nucleotides not matched to a gene: 7. The CDR3 runs 15 residues. For the CDR3, the DNA is TGCGCCAGCAGCCTGGACGACAGGGGTAATCAGCCCCAGCATTTT. Translated, it gives CASSLDDRGNQPQHF.

With regard to this clone: Different DNA sequences within this sample yield the same CDR3. V and J are TRBV6-5 and TRBJ1-5; D is possibly TRBD1 (5 bases). The CDR3 is made up of 15 amino acids. Germline V gene sequence: CDR1 MNHEY, CDR2 SVGAGI. Trimming shortened V by 0 bases and J by 1 base, and 7 bases separated the two germline ends. CDR3: CASSYSRGSNQPQHF. The CDR3 nucleotides are TGTGCCAGCAGTTACTCGCGGGGGAGCAATCAGCCCCAGCATTTT.

By share, this clone counts as hyperexpanded. This rearrangement joins TRBV6-1 to TRBJ2-1; 14 bases map to TRBD2. Germline V lookup: CDR1 MNHNS, CDR2 SASEGT. Germline trimming cut 3 bases from V and 7 bases from J; bases unmatched to any gene: 5. The CDR3 has 16 residues. This CDR3 is CASSEGTSGRNNEQFF. In DNA, the CDR3 is TGTGCCAGCAGTGAGGGGACTAGCGGGAGAAATAATGAGCAGTTCTTC.

V is TRBV7-2 and J is TRBJ1-1; 12 bases map to TRBD1. CDR3 length: 17 residues. Germline CDR1 reads SGHTA; CDR2 reads FQGNSA. V lost 5 bases, J lost 0 bases, and 7 bases stayed unmatched. CDR3 nucleotides: TGTGCCAGCAGCGCGGGACAGGGGGCCTTTTTGAACACTGAAGCTTTCTTT. Protein product: CASSAGQGAFLNTEAFF.

The J gene is TRBJ2-7, the V gene TRBV6-2 or TRBV6-3, with unresolved D. The V gene lost 2 bases and the J gene lost 0 bases, with 8 bases spanning the gap. This CDR3 has 14 amino acids. Germline loops: CDR1 MNHEY, CDR2 SVGEGT. For the CDR3, the DNA is TGTGCCAGCAGTTACAGGAGTAGCTCCTACGAGCAGTACTTC. Its translation is CASSYRSSSYEQYF.